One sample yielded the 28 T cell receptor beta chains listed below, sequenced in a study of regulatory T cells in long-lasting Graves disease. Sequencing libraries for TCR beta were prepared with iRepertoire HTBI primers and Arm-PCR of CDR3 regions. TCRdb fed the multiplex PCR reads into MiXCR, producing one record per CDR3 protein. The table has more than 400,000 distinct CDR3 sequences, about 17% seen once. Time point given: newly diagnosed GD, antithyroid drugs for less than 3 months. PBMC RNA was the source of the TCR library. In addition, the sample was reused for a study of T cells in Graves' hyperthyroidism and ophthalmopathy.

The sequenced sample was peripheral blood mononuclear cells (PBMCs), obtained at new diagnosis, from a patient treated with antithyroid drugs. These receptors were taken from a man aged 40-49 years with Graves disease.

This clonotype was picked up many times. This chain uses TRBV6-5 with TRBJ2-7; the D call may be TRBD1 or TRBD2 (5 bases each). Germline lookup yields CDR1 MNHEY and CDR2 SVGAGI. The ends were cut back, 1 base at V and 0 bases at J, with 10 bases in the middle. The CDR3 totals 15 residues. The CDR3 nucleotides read TGTGCCAGCAGTTACTACGGGACGGACTCCTACGAGCAGTACTTC. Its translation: CASSYYGTDSYEQYF.

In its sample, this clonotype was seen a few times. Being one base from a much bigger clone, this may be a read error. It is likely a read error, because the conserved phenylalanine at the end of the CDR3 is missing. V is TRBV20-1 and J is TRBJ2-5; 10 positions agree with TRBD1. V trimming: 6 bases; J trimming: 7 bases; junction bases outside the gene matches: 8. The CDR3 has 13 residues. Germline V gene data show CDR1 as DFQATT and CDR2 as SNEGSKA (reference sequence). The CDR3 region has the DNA TGCAGTGCCACCGGGACAGGGGTGGGGACCCAGTACCTC. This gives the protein CSATGTGVGTQYL.

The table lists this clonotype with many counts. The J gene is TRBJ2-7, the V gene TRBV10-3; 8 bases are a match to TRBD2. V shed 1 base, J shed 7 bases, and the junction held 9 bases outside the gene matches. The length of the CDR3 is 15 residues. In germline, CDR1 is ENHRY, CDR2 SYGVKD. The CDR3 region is CAISELSGSAWEQYF. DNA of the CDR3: TGTGCCATCAGTGAGTTAAGCGGGAGCGCCTGGGAGCAGTACTTC.

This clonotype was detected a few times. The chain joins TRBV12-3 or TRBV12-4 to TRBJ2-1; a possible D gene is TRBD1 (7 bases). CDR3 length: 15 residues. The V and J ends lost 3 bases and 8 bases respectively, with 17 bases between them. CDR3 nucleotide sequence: TGTGCCAGCAGTTTCAGGGGGGCTACCGGCGATGAGCAGTTCTTC. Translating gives CASSFRGATGDEQFF.

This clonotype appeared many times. DNA of the CDR3: TGTGCCAGCAGTTGGGATGCGGCAGCCCCTGGCTACACCTTC. Amino acids: CASSWDAAAPGYTF. This chain links TRBV27 with TRBJ1-2; D is unclear. V gave up 4 bases and J gave up 7 bases, with 16 bases separating them. The CDR3 sequence is 14 residues long. Germline CDR1 and CDR2: MNHEY and SMNVEV (reference sequence).

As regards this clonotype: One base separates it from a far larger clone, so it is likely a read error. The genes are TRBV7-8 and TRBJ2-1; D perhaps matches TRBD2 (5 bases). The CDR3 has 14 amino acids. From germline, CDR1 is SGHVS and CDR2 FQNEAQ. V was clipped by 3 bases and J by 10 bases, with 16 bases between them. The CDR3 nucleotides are TGTGCCAGCAGCTTCGGAGACGGGAACTACGAGCAGTTCTTC. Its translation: CASSFGDGNYEQFF. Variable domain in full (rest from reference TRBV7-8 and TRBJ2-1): GAGVSQSPRYKVAKRGQDVALRCDPISGHVSLFWYQQALGQGPEFLTYFQNEAQLDKSGLPSDRFFAERPEGSVSTLKIQRTQQEDSAVYLCASSFGDGNYEQFFGPGTRLTVL.

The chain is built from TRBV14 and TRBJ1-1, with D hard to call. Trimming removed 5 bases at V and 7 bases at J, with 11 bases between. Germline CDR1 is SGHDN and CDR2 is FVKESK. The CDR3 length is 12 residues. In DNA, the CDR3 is TGTGCCAGCAGCGACTGGACGGATGAAGCTTTCTTT. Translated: CASSDWTDEAFF.

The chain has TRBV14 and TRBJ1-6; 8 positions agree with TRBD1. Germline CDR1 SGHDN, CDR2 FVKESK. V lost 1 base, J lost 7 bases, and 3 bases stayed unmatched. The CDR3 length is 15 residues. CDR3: CASSQATGGNSPLHF. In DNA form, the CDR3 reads TGTGCCAGCAGCCAAGCAACAGGGGGGAATTCACCCCTCCACTTT. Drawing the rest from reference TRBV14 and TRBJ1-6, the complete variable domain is EAGVTQFPSHSVIEKGQTVTLRCDPISGHDNLYWYRRVMGKEIKFLLHFVKESKQDESGMPNNRFLAERTGGTYSTLKVQPAELEDSGVYFCASSQATGGNSPLHFGNGTRLTVT.

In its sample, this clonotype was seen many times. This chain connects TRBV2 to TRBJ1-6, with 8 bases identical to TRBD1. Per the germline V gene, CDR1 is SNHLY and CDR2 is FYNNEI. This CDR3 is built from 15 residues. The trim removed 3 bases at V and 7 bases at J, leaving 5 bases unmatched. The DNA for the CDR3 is TGTGCCAGCAGTGACCATAGGACAGGGAATTCACCCCTCCACTTT. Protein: CASSDHRTGNSPLHF.

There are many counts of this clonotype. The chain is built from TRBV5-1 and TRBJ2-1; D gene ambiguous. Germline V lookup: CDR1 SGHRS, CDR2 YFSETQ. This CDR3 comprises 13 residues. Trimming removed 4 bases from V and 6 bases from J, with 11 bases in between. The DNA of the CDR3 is TGCGCCAGCAGCAAGGTACTGGGCAATGAGCAGTTCTTC. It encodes CASSKVLGNEQFF.

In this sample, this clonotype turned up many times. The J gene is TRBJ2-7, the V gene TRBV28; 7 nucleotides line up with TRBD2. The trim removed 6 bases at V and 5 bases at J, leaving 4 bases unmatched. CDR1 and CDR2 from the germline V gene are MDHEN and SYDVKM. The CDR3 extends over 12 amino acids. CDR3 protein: CASRETSHEQYF. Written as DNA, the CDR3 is TGTGCCAGCAGGGAGACTAGCCACGAGCAGTACTTC.

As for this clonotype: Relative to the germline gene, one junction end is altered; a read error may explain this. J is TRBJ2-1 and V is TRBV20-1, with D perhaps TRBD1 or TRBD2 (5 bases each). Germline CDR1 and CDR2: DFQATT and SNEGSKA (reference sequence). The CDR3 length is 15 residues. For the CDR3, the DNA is TGCAGTGCTAGCCCCGGGACCCCCTCCTACGATGAGCAGTTCTTC. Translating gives CSASPGTPSYDEQFF.

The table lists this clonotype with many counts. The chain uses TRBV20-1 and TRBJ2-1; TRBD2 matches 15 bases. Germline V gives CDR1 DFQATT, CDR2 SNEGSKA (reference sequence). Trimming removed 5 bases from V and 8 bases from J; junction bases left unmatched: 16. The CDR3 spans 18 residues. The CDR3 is CSAEPGLAGGRRFDEQFF. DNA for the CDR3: TGCAGTGCTGAGCCGGGACTAGCGGGAGGCCGACGGTTCGATGAGCAGTTCTTC.

DNA for the CDR3: TGTGCCAGCAGCCCCATCCCACAGGGGCTCCTCGGGTTAAAGCAGTACTTC. It codes for CASSPIPQGLLGLKQYF. The chain uses TRBV7-2 and TRBJ2-7; 7 bases agree with TRBD1. The trim removed 5 bases at V and 8 bases at J, leaving 21 bases unmatched. CDR3 length equals 17 residues. Germline CDR1 reads SGHTA; CDR2 reads FQGNSA.

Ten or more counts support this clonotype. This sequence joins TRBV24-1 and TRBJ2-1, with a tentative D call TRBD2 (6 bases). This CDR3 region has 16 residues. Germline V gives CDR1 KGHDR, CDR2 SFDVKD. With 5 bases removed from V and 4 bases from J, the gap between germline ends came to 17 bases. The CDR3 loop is CATSALGDSPYNEQFF. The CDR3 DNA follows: TGTGCCACCAGTGCTCTGGGGGACTCCCCATACAATGAGCAGTTCTTC.

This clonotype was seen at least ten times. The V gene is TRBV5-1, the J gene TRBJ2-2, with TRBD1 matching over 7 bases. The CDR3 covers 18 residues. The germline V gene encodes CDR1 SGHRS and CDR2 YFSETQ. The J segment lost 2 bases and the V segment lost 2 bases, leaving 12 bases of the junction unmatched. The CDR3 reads CASSFFGPGQANTGELFF. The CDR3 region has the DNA TGCGCCAGCAGCTTCTTTGGACCCGGACAGGCAAACACCGGGGAGCTGTTTTTT.

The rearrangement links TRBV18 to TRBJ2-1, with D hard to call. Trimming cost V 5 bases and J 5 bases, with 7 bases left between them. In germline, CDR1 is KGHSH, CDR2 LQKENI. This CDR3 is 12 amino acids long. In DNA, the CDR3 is TGTGCCAGCTCATCCAAACACAATGAGCAGTTCTTC. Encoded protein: CASSSKHNEQFF.

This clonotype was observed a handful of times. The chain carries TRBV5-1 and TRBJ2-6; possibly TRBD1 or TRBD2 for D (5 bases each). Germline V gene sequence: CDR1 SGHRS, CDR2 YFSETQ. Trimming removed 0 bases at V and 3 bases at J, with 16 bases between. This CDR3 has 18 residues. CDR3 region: CASSLVGARGGGANVLTF. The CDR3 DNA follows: TGCGCCAGCAGCTTGGTAGGGGCGCGAGGAGGTGGGGCCAACGTCCTGACTTTC. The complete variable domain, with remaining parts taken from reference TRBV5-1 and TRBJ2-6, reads KAGVTQTPRYLIKTRGQQVTLSCSPISGHRSVSWYQQTPGQGLQFLFEYFSETQRNKGNFPGRFSGRQFSNSRSEMNVSTLELGDSALYLCASSLVGARGGGANVLTFGAGSRLTVL.

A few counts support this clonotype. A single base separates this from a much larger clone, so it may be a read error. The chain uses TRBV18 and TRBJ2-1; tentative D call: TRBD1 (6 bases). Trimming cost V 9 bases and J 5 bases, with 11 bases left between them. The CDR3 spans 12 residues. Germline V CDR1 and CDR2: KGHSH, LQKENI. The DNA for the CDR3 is TGTGCCAGAAGAGGGGGTAACAATGAGCAGTTCTTC. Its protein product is CARRGGNNEQFF.

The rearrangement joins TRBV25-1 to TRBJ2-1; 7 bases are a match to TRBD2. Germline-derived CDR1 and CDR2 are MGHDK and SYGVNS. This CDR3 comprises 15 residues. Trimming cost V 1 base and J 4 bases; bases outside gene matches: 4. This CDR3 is CASSEWGGEYNEQFF. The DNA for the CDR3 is TGTGCCAGCAGTGAATGGGGGGGGGAATACAATGAGCAGTTCTTC.

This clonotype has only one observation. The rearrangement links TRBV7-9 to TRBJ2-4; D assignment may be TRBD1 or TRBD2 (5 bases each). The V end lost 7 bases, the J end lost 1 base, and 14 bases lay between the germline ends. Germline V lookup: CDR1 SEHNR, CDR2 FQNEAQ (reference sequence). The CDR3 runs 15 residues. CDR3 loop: CASTTLGEAKNIQYF. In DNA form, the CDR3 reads TGTGCCAGCACGACCCTGGGGGAGGCCAAAAACATTCAGTACTTC.

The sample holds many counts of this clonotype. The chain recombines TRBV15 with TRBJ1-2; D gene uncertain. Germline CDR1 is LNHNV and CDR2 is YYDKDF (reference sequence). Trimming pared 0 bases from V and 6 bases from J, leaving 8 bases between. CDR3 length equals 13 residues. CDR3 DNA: TGTGCCACCAGCAGAGAAGGGTTAAATGGCTACACCTTC. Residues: CATSREGLNGYTF.

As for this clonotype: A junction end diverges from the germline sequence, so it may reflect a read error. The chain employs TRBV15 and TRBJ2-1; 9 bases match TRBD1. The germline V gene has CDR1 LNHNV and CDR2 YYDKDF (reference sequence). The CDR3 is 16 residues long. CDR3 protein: CATSRTRDRAYNKQFF. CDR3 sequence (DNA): TGTGCCACCAGCAGAACTAGGGACAGGGCATACAATAAGCAGTTCTTC.

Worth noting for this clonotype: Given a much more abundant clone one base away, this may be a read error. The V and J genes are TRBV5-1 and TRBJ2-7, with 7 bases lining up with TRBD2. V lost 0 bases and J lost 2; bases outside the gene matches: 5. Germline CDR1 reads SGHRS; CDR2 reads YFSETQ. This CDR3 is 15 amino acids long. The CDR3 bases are TGCGCCAGCAGCTTGGGGACTAGACAGACCTACGAGCAGTACTTC. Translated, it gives CASSLGTRQTYEQYF.

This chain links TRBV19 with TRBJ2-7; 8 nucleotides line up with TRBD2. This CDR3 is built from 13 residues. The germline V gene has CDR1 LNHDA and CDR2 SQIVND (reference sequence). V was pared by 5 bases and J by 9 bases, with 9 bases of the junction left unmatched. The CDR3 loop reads CASSEKRELGQYF. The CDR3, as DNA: TGTGCCAGTAGTGAGAAGCGGGAGTTGGGGCAGTACTTC.

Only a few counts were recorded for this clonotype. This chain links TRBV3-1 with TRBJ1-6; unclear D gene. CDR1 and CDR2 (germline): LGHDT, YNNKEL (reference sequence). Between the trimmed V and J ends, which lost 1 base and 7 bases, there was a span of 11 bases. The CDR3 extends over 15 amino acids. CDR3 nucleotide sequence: TGTGCCAGCAGCCAAGTTGGTTTTTCGAATTCACCCCTCCACTTT. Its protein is CASSQVGFSNSPLHF.

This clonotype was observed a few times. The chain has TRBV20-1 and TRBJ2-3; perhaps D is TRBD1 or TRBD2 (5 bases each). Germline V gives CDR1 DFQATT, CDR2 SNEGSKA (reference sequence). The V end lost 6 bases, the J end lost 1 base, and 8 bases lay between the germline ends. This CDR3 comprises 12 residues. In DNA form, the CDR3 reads TGCAGTGCCGGGGCCGGCACAGATACGCAGTATTTT. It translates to CSAGAGTDTQYF.

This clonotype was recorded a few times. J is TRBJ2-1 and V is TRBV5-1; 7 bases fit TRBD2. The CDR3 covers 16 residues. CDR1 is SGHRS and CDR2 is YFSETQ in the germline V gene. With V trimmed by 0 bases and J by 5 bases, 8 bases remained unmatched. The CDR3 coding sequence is TGCGCCAGCAGCTTGGTGGGGGGAGGGCCGGACAATGAGCAGTTCTTC. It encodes CASSLVGGGPDNEQFF. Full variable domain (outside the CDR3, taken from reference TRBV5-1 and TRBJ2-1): KAGVTQTPRYLIKTRGQQVTLSCSPISGHRSVSWYQQTPGQGLQFLFEYFSETQRNKGNFPGRFSGRQFSNSRSEMNVSTLELGDSALYLCASSLVGGGPDNEQFFGPGTRLTVL.